This T cell receptor (beta chain) was recorded in a study of T cells in Graves' hyperthyroidism and ophthalmopathy. This clonotype occurred many times. RNA transcripts gave rise to amplified TCR beta CDR3 regions. When the TCR CDR3 underwent first-round RT-PCR, the HTBI primer set was used. TCRdb recomputed calls from the multiplex PCR reads with MiXCR, one row per CDR3 protein. The sample gives some 440,000 distinct CDR3 sequences, more than 15% of which show up once; over 12% is in the top ten. The sequencing input was blood. The sequence was obtained from a woman aged 18 to 35 with Graves' hyperthyroidism.

CDR3 sequence: CASSSFTYNEQFF. The DNA for the CDR3 is TGTGCCAGCAGCTCTTTCACCTACAATGAGCAGTTCTTC. The chain is built from TRBV7-2 and TRBJ2-1; D remains unclear. Trimming shortened V by 4 bases and J by 2 bases, and 6 bases separated the two germline ends. Germline loops: CDR1 SGHTA, CDR2 FQGNSA. This CDR3 has 13 residues.